This record looks at one T cell receptor (beta chain) sequence and its context. This specimen belongs to a study of blood T cell repertoires in COVID-19. Overall study: COVID-19 samples collected from the United States, Italy and Spain covered acute and convalescent phases.

Study processing details: For nucleated cells, counts were estimated from reference gene primer amplification. TCRdb's copy holds only in-frame clones and misses some; the assay was immunoSEQ multiplex PCR. V, J and clone size derive from that table, while D and trimming were established from the DNA sequence. The repertoire holds 400,000 to 450,000 clones, about 91% seen once, with about 12% in the top ten. This CDR3 spans 15 amino acids. V was pared by 9 bases and J by 5 bases, with 22 bases between. CDR1 and CDR2 (germline): MRHNA, SNTAGT. Patients at the Seattle site were enrolled during active infection and followed longitudinally.

The chain couples TRBV6-4 to TRBJ1-2; D is possibly TRBD1 (5 bases). The specimen was peripheral blood. The receptor was isolated from a woman aged 45-65 years with COVID-19, enrolled during active disease. CDR3 residues: CARNRQLTGDYGYTF. As DNA, the CDR3 is TGTGCCAGAAACCGACAGCTCACCGGCGATTATGGCTACACCTTC.